Presented here are 2 T cell receptor beta chains from one specimen sequenced in a study of immune cell composition in non-small cell lung cancer (TCRdb year 2017). Libraries were built with the immunoSEQ multiplex PCR assay. Held by TCRdb, this immuneACCESS table contains in-frame sequences only and omits some clones. Under half of the omission traces to an unresolved V gene where checked; the cause of the rest is unknown. This sample is represented by over 3,000 clones; approximately 70% of them were singletons. The ten largest clones add up to over 6.5% of the sample. Sequenced: lung tumor tissue. The receptors were sampled from a human donor with non-small cell lung cancer.

The count of this clone is one. The chain uses TRBV10-3 and TRBJ2-7; D might be TRBD1 (5 bases). Germline V lookup: CDR1 ENHRY, CDR2 SYGVKD. The germline V and J ends were trimmed by 0 bases and 6 bases, with 12 bases remaining between them. The length of the CDR3 is 14 residues. This CDR3 is CAISESAGLSEQYF. CDR3 nucleotides: TGTGCCATCAGTGAGTCTGCAGGGTTAAGCGAGCAGTACTTC.

The rearrangement links TRBV6-5 to TRBJ1-1; D is possibly TRBD1 (6 bases). V was shortened by 2 bases and J by 5 bases, with 9 bases between the two germline ends. Per germline, CDR1 MNHEY and CDR2 SVGAGI. CDR3 length equals 13 residues. The CDR3 reads CASSYTGHTEAFF. The CDR3 coding sequence is TGTGCCAGCAGTTACACAGGGCATACTGAAGCTTTCTTT.